What follows are 14 T cell receptor beta chains derived from one specimen sequenced in a study of cytomegalovirus exposure and HLA in healthy donors. Profiling relied on immunoSEQ multiplex PCR, and the TCRdb table lists in-frame clones only, not all of them. This table holds some 270,000 clones, around 86% found once. The specimen was PBMCs. The receptors originated from a woman aged 18 to 35 in good health and CMV-seronegative.

V usage is TRBV19 and J usage is TRBJ1-2; TRBD1 matches at 9 bases. V lost 3 bases to trimming and J lost 5 bases; unmatched junction nucleotides: 10. CDR1 is LNHDA, CDR2 SQIVND, per germline (reference sequence). The length of the CDR3 is 16 residues. This CDR3 is CASSIGGTGNAYGYTF. In nucleotides, the CDR3 is TGTGCCAGTAGTATCGGAGGGACAGGGAATGCTTATGGCTACACCTTC.

The table lists this clone with a count of one. This sequence joins TRBV27 and TRBJ1-1; D remains ambiguous. Germline values: CDR1 MNHEY, CDR2 SMNVEV (reference sequence). V shed 6 bases and J shed 4 bases, with 15 bases lying between them. There are 14 residues in the CDR3. The CDR3 loop reads CASSLSYLFTEAFF. The CDR3 coding sequence is TGTGCCAGCAGCCTTTCTTATTTATTCACTGAAGCTTTCTTT.

The CDR3 sequence is CASEYRSNTGELFF. CDR3 DNA sequence: TGTGCCAGCGAATACAGGTCGAACACCGGGGAGCTGTTTTTT. J is TRBJ2-2 and V is TRBV6-6; D possibly corresponds to TRBD1 (5 bases). Germline V gene sequence: CDR1 MNHNY, CDR2 SVGAGI (reference sequence). The CDR3 runs 14 residues. Trimming removed 8 bases from V and 0 bases from J, with 10 bases in between.

V is TRBV5-1 and J is TRBJ2-7; 8 bases agree with TRBD2. V lost 0 bases, J lost 2 bases, and 7 bases stayed unmatched. This CDR3 contains 16 residues. CDR1 is SGHRS and CDR2 is YFSETQ in the germline V gene. CDR3 in amino acids: CASSLGAGGGPYEQYF. CDR3 nucleotide sequence: TGCGCCAGCAGCTTGGGAGCAGGCGGGGGGCCCTACGAGCAGTACTTC.

The V call is TRBV11-2, the J call TRBJ2-4; the D gene is possibly TRBD2 (5 bases). Looked up from germline, CDR1 is SGHAT and CDR2 is FQNNGV. Trimming stripped 5 bases from V and 1 base from J, with 9 bases between. The CDR3 is made up of 14 amino acids. Here the CDR3 reads CASSRSAAKNIQYF. CDR3 bases: TGTGCCAGCAGCCGTAGCGCGGCCAAAAACATTCAGTACTTC.

CDR3 amino acids: CASSHGGRRRGNQPQHF. The DNA for the CDR3 is TGCGCCAGCAGCCATGGGGGGAGGAGACGAGGGAATCAGCCCCAGCATTTT. V is TRBV4-1 and J is TRBJ1-5; D is possibly TRBD1 (5 bases). Trimming removed 3 bases at V and 4 bases at J, with 19 bases between. The CDR3 contains 17 residues. Germline CDR1 and CDR2: MGHRA and YSYEKL.

The chain couples TRBV25-1 to TRBJ1-2; the D gene is possibly TRBD1 (6 bases). The germline V and J ends were trimmed by 8 bases and 5 bases, with 18 bases remaining between them. Germline V gives CDR1 MGHDK, CDR2 SYGVNS. The CDR3 consists of 14 residues. CDR3 coding DNA: TGTGCCAGCCCACTCACAGGGATGGGGTATGGCTACACCTTC. This codes for CASPLTGMGYGYTF.

The rearrangement joins TRBV6-5 to TRBJ2-7, with TRBD2 as a possible D gene (6 bases). Germline V CDR1 and CDR2: MNHEY, SVGAGI. This CDR3 is 11 amino acids long. V lost 2 bases and J lost 7, with 6 bases in between. CDR3 amino acids: CASSYAGEQYF. The CDR3 DNA follows: TGTGCCAGCAGTTACGCGGGAGAGCAGTACTTC.

The rearrangement uses TRBV9 and TRBJ2-6; maybe TRBD2 (5 bases). Deletions cut 4 bases from V and 5 bases from J, with 16 bases between. The CDR3 extends over 16 amino acids. Germline loops: CDR1 SGDLS, CDR2 YYNGEE. This chain's CDR3 is CASSSFRGFRANVLTF. Written as DNA, the CDR3 is TGTGCCAGCAGCTCCTTTCGAGGGTTCAGGGCCAACGTCCTGACTTTC.

A few counts support this clone. The chain has TRBV6-1 and TRBJ1-2; 7 bases line up with TRBD1. This CDR3 is 15 amino acids long. The junction had 6 bases not matched to a gene; V was cut back by 4 bases and J by 1 base. CDR1 is MNHNS, CDR2 SASEGT, per germline. CDR3 sequence (DNA): TGTGCCAGCAGTGTCGACAGGGTCGTTAACTATGGCTACACCTTC. Its protein is CASSVDRVVNYGYTF.

The chain combines TRBV5-5 with TRBJ2-7; perhaps TRBD2 as D (6 bases). V lost 4 bases and J 2 bases, leaving 13 bases between the germline ends. This CDR3 is built from 14 residues. Germline V CDR1 and CDR2: SGHKS, YYEKEE (reference sequence). CDR3 sequence reads: CASSVGTPTYEQYF. The CDR3, as DNA: TGTGCCAGCAGCGTCGGGACTCCAACCTACGAGCAGTACTTC.

The chain links TRBV6-5 to TRBJ1-3; D is possibly TRBD1 (5 bases). Germline CDR1 and CDR2: MNHEY and SVGAGI. V lost 5 bases and J lost 9, with 14 bases in between. The CDR3 covers 13 residues. This CDR3 is CASSMKGYGTIYF. As DNA, the CDR3 is TGTGCCAGCAGTATGAAGGGGTATGGCACCATATATTTT.

This chain links TRBV7-2 with TRBJ2-7; D is unresolved. Germline loops: CDR1 SGHTA, CDR2 FQGNSA. The CDR3 sequence is 11 residues long. Deletions cut 3 bases from V and 7 bases from J, with 7 bases between. For the CDR3, the DNA is TGTGCCAGCAGCTTTACCCGGGAGCAGTACTTC. Translation gives CASSFTREQYF.

The rearrangement links TRBV2 to TRBJ2-3; no definite D call. The germline V and J ends were trimmed by 3 bases and 4 bases, with 8 bases remaining between them. CDR3 length: 13 residues. CDR1 is SNHLY, CDR2 FYNNEI, per germline. CDR3 loop: CASSDVGPDTQYF. Written as DNA, the CDR3 is TGTGCCAGCAGTGATGTGGGCCCAGATACGCAGTATTTT.